Presented here are 8 T cell receptor beta chains from one specimen sequenced in a study of blood T cell repertoires in COVID-19. Clones were sequenced by immunoSEQ multiplex PCR, and TCRdb holds only the in-frame ones, with some missing. The data show some 150,000 clones, approximately 87% seen once. The sequenced material came from PBMCs or T cells enriched from blood (not recorded which). The receptors here all came from a woman aged 45-60 years who had recovered from COVID-19.

V usage is TRBV12-5 and J usage is TRBJ2-1, with unresolved D. V lost 0 bases to trimming and J lost 7 bases, with 10 bases between them. Germline CDR1 and CDR2: LGHNT and FRNRAP. The length of the CDR3 is 14 residues. Here the CDR3 reads CASGLVPGLNEQFF. The CDR3 region has the DNA TGTGCTAGTGGTTTGGTACCAGGCTTAAATGAGCAGTTCTTC. Together with reference TRBV12-5 and TRBJ2-1, the CDR3 gives the full variable domain: DARVTQTPRHKVTEMGQEVTMRCQPILGHNTVFWYRQTMMQGLELLAYFRNRAPLDDSGMPKDRFSAEMPDATLATLKIQPSEPRDSAVYFCASGLVPGLNEQFFGPGTRLTVL.

The gene calls are TRBV19 and TRBJ2-2; perhaps TRBD2 as D (6 bases). This CDR3 spans 15 amino acids. V was cut by 5 bases and J by 6 bases, with 16 bases left in between. The germline V gene encodes CDR1 LNHDA and CDR2 SQIVND (reference sequence). CDR3 sequence (DNA): TGTGCCAGTAGTGTCGGGGCGGGAATATCCGGGGAGCTGTTTTTT. Protein product: CASSVGAGISGELFF.

CDR3 amino acids: CATSDWPEQPGTQYF. In DNA, the CDR3 is TGTGCCACCAGTGATTGGCCGGAGCAGCCGGGGACCCAGTACTTC. The J gene is TRBJ2-5, the V gene TRBV24-1; D is unclear. Between the trimmed V and J ends, which lost 2 bases and 7 bases, there was a span of 16 bases. The germline gives CDR1 KGHDR, CDR2 SFDVKD. The length of the CDR3 is 15 residues.

The chain combines TRBV11-3 with TRBJ1-1, with 8 bases matching TRBD1. This CDR3 has 14 amino acids. Germline trimming cut 4 bases from V and 4 bases from J; bases unmatched to any gene: 5. Germline V gene sequence: CDR1 SGHNT, CDR2 YENEEA. This CDR3 is CASSSLTGGTEAFF. For the CDR3, the DNA is TGTGCCAGCAGCTCCTTAACAGGGGGCACTGAAGCTTTCTTT.

V and J are TRBV6-5 and TRBJ1-1; D remains unclear. Germline CDR1 is MNHEY and CDR2 is SVGAGI. The CDR3 runs to 13 residues. V dropped 4 bases and J dropped 5 bases, with 11 bases sitting between them. In DNA form, the CDR3 reads TGTGCCAGCAGTTTTGGTAGAGGGACTGAAGCTTTCTTT. This codes for CASSFGRGTEAFF.

V and J are TRBV11-2 and TRBJ1-1; maybe TRBD1 (6 bases). V was clipped by 5 bases and J by 3 bases, with 16 bases between them. Germline loops: CDR1 SGHAT, CDR2 FQNNGV. This CDR3 has 15 residues. CDR3 bases: TGTGCCAGCAGCCGGCTACAGGGTACGCACACTGAAGCTTTCTTT. Translated, it gives CASSRLQGTHTEAFF.

The rearrangement uses TRBV7-3 and TRBJ2-3; D remains unclear. V lost 4 bases, J lost 0 bases, and 5 bases lay in between. This CDR3 has 13 residues. Germline V gene lookup returns CDR1 SGHTA and CDR2 FQGTGA. The DNA for the CDR3 is TGTGCCAGCAGCTCCTCTAGCACAGATACGCAGTATTTT. It yields the protein CASSSSSTDTQYF.

The CDR3 DNA reads TGCGCCAGCAGCCACTTCCTCCAAGAACTTAATGAAAAACTGTTTTTT. It specifies CASSHFLQELNEKLFF. The chain recombines TRBV4-1 with TRBJ1-4, with D unresolved. The CDR3 contains 16 residues. Per germline, CDR1 MGHRA and CDR2 YSYEKL. Trimming took off 3 bases at V and 4 bases at J, with 15 bases between the two ends.